This T cell receptor beta chain was sequenced during a study of spatial heterogeneity in lung cancer. Study-wide background: Within raw reads, each unique TCR and UMI combination appeared on average more than ten times. Whole-study findings and limits: It was found that expanded intratumoral alpha and beta TCR counts tracked tumor mutation counts. Coverage of tumor T cells, by estimate, reached roughly 7% for alpha chains and about 14% for beta chains.

Time point indicated: sample taken at primary tumor resection. In each case, whole RNA from tumor, nontumor lung or frozen PBMC was sequenced unsorted. About this clonotype: Its antigen is undetermined.

TCR cDNA molecules each had a unique molecular identifier. TCRdb reanalysed the 5' RACE reads using MiXCR and keeps one entry per CDR3 protein. Among fewer than 6,000 distinct CDR3 sequences listed, just under 30% were seen once. The trim removed 5 bases at V and 4 bases at J, leaving 9 bases unmatched. This CDR3 comprises 16 residues. The germline V gene has CDR1 PRHDT and CDR2 FYEKMQ (reference sequence). The sequencing here drew on lung tumor tissue, taken at surgery. The receptor comes from a female donor with early-stage non-small cell lung cancer. The V call is TRBV13, the J call TRBJ2-3; 10 bases are shared with TRBD2. The CDR3 sequence is CASSTKSGREADTQYF. The CDR3 DNA reads TGTGCCAGCAGCACCAAAAGCGGGAGGGAGGCAGATACGCAGTATTTT.